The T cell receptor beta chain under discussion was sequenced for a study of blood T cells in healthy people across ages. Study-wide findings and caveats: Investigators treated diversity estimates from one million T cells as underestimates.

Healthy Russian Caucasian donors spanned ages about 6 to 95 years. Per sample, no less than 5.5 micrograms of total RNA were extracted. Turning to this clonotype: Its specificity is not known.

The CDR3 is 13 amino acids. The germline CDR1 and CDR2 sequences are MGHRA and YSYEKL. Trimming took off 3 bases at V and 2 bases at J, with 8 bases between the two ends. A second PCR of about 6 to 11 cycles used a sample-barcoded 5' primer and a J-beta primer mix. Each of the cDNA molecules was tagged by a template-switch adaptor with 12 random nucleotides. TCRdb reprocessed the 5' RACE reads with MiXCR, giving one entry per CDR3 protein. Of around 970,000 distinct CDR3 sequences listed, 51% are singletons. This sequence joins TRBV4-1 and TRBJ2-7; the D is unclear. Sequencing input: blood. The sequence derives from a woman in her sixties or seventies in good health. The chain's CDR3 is CASSQIPPYEQYF. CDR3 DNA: TGCGCCAGCAGCCAGATCCCCCCCTACGAGCAGTACTTC.